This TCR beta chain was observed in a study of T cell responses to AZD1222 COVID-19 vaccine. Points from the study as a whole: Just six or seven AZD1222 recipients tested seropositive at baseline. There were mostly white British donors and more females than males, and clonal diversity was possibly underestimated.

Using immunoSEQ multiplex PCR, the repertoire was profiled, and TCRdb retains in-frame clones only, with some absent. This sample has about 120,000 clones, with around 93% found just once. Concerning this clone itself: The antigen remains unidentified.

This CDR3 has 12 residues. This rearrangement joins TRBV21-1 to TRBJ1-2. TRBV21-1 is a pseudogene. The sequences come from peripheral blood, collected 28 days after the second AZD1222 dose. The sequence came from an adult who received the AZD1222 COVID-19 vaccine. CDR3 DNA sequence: TGTGCCAGCAGCCGCGAGAGGTTGGGCTACACCTTC. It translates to CASSRERLGYTF.